This T cell receptor beta chain was documented in a study of brain metastases from non-small cell lung cancer. Study results and limitations: Metastases had sparse T cells but largely shared repertoires with primaries. T-cell infiltration was lower in brain metastases than primaries (P < 0.001). Expanded T-cell clones appeared in around 64% of brain metastases over primaries.

Repertoires were generated with immunoSEQ multiplex PCR, while TCRdb's copy carries only in-frame clones and drops some. This sample has 4,500 to 5,000 clones, with approximately 91% found just once. The CDR3 has 16 amino acids. Germline V lookup: CDR1 MDHEN, CDR2 SYDVKM. V trimming: 5 bases; J trimming: 4 bases; junction bases outside the gene matches: 8. In the case of this clone: Its specificity is not known.

The TCR was taken from a donor aged 40 or over with non-small cell lung cancer. The sample taken for sequencing was tissue from a brain metastasis. The rearrangement joins TRBV28 to TRBJ1-1, with 12 bases fitting TRBD1. CDR3 DNA sequence: TGTGCCAGCAGTCCCGGGACAGGGGGCTACGTCACTGAAGCTTTCTTT. It encodes CASSPGTGGYVTEAFF.